This record concerns one T cell receptor (beta chain) sequence. Its antigen is still unknown. The lymph nodes were axillary draining lymph nodes from breast cancer patients. The data belong to a study of breast tumors, draining lymph nodes, adjacent tissues. Study observations and caveats: The data were judged consistent with most tumor T cells coming from lymph node and expanding in tumor. Luminal-like breast cancer showed significantly greater tumor-nontumor repertoire similarity than basal-like breast cancer did. Compared with lymph nodes, tumors were less diverse; compared with nontumor tissue, more.

The germline V gene encodes CDR1 MDHEN and CDR2 SYDVKM. This CDR3 region has 13 residues. V was trimmed by 2 bases and J by 7 bases, leaving 10 bases between them. TCRdb fed the multiplex PCR reads into MiXCR, producing one record per CDR3 protein. The table lists around 140,000 distinct CDR3 sequences, about 22% of them singletons. The material sequenced was axillary lymph node tissue. This clonotype originated in a female donor with breast cancer. Some clones in this sample may be carry-over from other donors' samples. The gene calls are TRBV28 and TRBJ2-3; D possibly corresponds to TRBD2 (6 bases). The CDR3 region has the DNA TGTGCCAGCAGTTTAGGGGGGATGTATACGCAGTATTTT. Encoded protein: CASSLGGMYTQYF.